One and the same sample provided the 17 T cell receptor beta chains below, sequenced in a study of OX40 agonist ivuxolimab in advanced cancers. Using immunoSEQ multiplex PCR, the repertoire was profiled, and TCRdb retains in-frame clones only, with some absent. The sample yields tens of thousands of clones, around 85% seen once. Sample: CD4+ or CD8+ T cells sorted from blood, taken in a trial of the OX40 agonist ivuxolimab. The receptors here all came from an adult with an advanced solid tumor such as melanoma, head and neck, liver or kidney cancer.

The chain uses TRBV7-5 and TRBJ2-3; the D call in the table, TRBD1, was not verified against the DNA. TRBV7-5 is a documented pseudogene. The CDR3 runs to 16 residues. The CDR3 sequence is CARRSHRSLYTDTQYF. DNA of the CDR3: TGTGCCAGAAGAAGCCACAGGTCACTCTACACAGATACGCAGTATTTT.

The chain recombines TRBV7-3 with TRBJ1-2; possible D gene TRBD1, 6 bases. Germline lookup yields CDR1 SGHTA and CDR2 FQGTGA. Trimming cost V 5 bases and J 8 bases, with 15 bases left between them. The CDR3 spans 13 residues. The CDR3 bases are TGTGCCAGCAGCCTAGAGGCAGGGGTCGGCTACACCTTC. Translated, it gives CASSLEAGVGYTF.

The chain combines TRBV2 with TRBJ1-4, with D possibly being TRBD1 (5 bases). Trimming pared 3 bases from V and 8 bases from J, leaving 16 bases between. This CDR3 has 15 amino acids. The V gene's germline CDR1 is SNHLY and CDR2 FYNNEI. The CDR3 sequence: CASSEAGMPNEKLFF. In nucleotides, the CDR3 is TGTGCCAGCAGTGAGGCAGGGATGCCCAACGAAAAACTGTTTTTT. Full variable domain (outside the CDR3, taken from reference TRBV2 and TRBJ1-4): EPEVTQTPSHQVTQMGQEVILRCVPISNHLYFYWYRQILGQKVEFLVSFYNNEISEKSEIFDDQFSVERPDGSNFTLKIRSTKLEDSAMYFCASSEAGMPNEKLFFGSGTQLSVL.

CDR3 nucleotides: TGTGCCAGCAGCTCTGGAAACACCATATATTTT. It translates to CASSSGNTIYF. The J gene is TRBJ1-3, the V gene TRBV5-4; no clear D. Per germline, CDR1 SGHNT and CDR2 YYREEE (reference sequence). The CDR3 spans 11 residues. Trimming cost V 3 bases and J 2 bases, with 0 bases left between them.

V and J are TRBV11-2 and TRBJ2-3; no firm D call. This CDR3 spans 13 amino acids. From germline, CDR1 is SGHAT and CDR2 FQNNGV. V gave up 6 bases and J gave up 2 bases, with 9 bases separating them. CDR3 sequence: CASSSPLTDTQYF. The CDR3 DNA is TGTGCCAGCAGTTCTCCGCTCACAGATACGCAGTATTTT.

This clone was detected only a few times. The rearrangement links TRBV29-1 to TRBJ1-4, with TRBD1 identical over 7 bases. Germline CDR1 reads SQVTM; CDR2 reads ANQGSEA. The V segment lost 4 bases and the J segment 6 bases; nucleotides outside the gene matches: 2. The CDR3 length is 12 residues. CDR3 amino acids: CSVGQGDEKLFF. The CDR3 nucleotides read TGCAGCGTTGGGCAGGGGGATGAAAAACTGTTTTTT.

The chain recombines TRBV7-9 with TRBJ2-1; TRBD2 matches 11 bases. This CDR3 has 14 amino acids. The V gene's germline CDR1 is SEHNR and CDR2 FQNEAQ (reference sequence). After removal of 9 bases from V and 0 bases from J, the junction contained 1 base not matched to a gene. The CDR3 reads CASTSGSSYNEQFF. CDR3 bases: TGTGCCAGTACTAGCGGGAGCTCCTACAATGAGCAGTTCTTC.

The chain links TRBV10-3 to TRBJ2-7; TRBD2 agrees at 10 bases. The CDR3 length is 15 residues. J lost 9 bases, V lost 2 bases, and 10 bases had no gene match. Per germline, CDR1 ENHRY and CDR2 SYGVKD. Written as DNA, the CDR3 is TGTGCCATCAGTGAGGGGGCTAGCGGGGGTTGGTGGCAGTACTTC. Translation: CAISEGASGGWWQYF.

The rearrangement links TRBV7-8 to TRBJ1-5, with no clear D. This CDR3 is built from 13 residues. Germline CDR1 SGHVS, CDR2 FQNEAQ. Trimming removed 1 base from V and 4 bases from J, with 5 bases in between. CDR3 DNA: TGTGCCAGCAGCTTAGAGATAAATCAGCCCCAGCATTTT. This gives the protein CASSLEINQPQHF.

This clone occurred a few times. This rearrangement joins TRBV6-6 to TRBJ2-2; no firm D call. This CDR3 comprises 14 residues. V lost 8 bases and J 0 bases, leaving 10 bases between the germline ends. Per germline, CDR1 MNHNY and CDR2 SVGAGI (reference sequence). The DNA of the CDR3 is TGTGCCAGCCGGAGTAGGGCGAACACCGGGGAGCTGTTTTTT. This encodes CASRSRANTGELFF.

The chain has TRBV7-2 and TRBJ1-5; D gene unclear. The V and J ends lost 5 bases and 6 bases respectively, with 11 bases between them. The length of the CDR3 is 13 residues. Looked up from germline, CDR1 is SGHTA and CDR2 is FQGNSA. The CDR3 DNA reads TGTGCCAGCAGCCCCCTCGCCGGTCAGCCCCAGCATTTT. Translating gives CASSPLAGQPQHF.

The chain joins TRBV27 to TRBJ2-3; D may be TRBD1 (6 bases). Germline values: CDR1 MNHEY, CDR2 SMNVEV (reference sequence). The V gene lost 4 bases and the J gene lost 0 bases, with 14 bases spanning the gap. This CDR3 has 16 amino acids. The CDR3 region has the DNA TGTGCCAGCAGTTCACTGACAGGTTTTAGCACAGATACGCAGTATTTT. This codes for CASSSLTGFSTDTQYF.

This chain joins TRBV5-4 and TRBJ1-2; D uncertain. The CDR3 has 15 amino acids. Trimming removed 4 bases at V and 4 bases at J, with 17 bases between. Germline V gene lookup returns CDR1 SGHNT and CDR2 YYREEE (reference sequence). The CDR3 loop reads CASSESQALGYGYTF. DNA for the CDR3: TGTGCCAGCAGCGAAAGTCAGGCGCTGGGCTATGGCTACACCTTC. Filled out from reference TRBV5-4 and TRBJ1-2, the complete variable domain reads ETGVTQSPTHLIKTRGQQVTLRCSSQSGHNTVSWYQQALGQGPQFIFQYYREEENGRGNFPPRFSGLQFPNYSSELNVNALELDDSALYLCASSESQALGYGYTFGSGTRLTVV.

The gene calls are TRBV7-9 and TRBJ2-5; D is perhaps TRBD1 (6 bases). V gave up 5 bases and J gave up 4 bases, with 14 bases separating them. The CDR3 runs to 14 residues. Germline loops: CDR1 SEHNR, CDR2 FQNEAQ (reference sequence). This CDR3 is CASSQLTGVETQYF. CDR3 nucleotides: TGTGCCAGCAGCCAATTGACAGGTGTAGAGACCCAGTACTTC.

CDR3 loop: CASSWQGGHEQFF. In DNA form, the CDR3 reads TGCGCCAGCAGCTGGCAGGGTGGTCATGAGCAGTTCTTC. The chain uses TRBV5-1 and TRBJ2-1; a possible D gene is TRBD1 (5 bases). Germline values: CDR1 SGHRS, CDR2 YFSETQ. This CDR3 has 13 residues. V was shortened by 3 bases and J by 8 bases, with 12 bases between the two germline ends.

CDR3 loop: CASSLARYNEQFF. The CDR3 nucleotides are TGTGCCAGCAGCTTAGCCCGGTACAATGAGCAGTTCTTC. The chain recombines TRBV7-9 with TRBJ2-1; D is ambiguous. The CDR3 loop spans 13 amino acids. Germline CDR1 SEHNR, CDR2 FQNEAQ (reference sequence). V gave up 0 bases and J gave up 4 bases, with 4 bases separating them.

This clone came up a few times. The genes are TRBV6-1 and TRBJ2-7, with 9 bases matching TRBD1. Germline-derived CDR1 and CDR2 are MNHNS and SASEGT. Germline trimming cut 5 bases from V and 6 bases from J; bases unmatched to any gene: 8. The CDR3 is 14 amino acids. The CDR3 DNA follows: TGTGCCAGCAGTTCCCAGGGACAGGGCGCCGAGCAGTACGTC. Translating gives CASSSQGQGAEQYV.